In this sample, the clone carrying this T cell receptor (beta chain) turned up a few times. TCRdb ran MiXCR on the RT-PCR reads and lists one entry per CDR3 protein. The data show 920,000 or so distinct CDR3 sequences, with more than 15% seen just once and 5% to 7.5% held by the top ten. This CDR3 comprises 16 residues. V lost 4 bases and J lost 5, with 17 bases in between. Germline CDR1 reads SGHTA; CDR2 reads FQGTGA. This entry comes from a study of patients and donors after allogeneic stem cell transplantation. The receptor's source is a human donor who was either an allogeneic HSCT recipient or a stem cell or donor lymphocyte infusion donor (not recorded which). It is not recorded whose cells these are; they may come from a transplant donor. The specimen was blood, either unsorted or a sorted T cell fraction (not recorded which). This sequence joins TRBV7-3 and TRBJ2-2, with D possibly matching TRBD2 (5 bases). The CDR3 bases are TGTGCCAGCAGCTCTATCTCGGGCCGGGGTACCGGGGAGCTGTTTTTT. It codes for CASSSISGRGTGELFF.